These 11 T cell receptor beta chains were all obtained from the same sample, sequenced in a study of blood T cell repertoires in COVID-19. Sequencing was performed with immunoSEQ multiplex PCR; in TCRdb, only in-frame clones are kept and a portion is missing. Of approximately 230,000 clones in the sample, nearly 90% are singletons; the top ten hold under 4%. The sample consisted of peripheral blood. These receptors originate from a man aged 18-30 years with active or convalescent COVID-19.

Comments on this clone: The junction differs from germline at one of its ends, possibly a read error. This CDR3 is CASTLEGGNSPLHF. In nucleotides, the CDR3 is TGTGCCAGCACTTTAGAGGGAGGCAATTCACCCCTCCACTTT. The chain has TRBV28 and TRBJ1-6, with D unclear. The CDR3 is made up of 14 amino acids. The germline V gene has CDR1 MDHEN and CDR2 SYDVKM.

This clone appeared a single time. The J gene is TRBJ1-4, the V gene TRBV28; the D gene is possibly TRBD1 (5 bases). This CDR3 has 15 residues. Trimming left V 4 bases short and J 1 base short, with 10 bases between. Germline-derived CDR1 and CDR2 are MDHEN and SYDVKM. CDR3: CASSWGRGTNEKLFF. Here the CDR3 DNA reads TGTGCCAGCAGTTGGGGAAGGGGAACTAATGAAAAACTGTTTTTT.

This chain uses TRBV18 with TRBJ2-7, with 9 bases aligning to TRBD2. Germline-derived CDR1 and CDR2 are KGHSH and LQKENI. V was pared by 0 bases and J by 5 bases, with 5 bases of the junction left unmatched. CDR3 length: 15 residues. The chain's CDR3 is CASSPPSGRFNEQYF. CDR3 in DNA: TGTGCCAGCTCACCACCGAGCGGGAGGTTCAACGAGCAGTACTTC.

This chain links TRBV11-2 with TRBJ1-1; maybe TRBD1 (5 bases). The CDR3 spans 14 residues. Germline assignment: CDR1 SGHAT and CDR2 FQNNGV. V lost 7 bases, J lost 0 bases, and 12 bases lay in between. CDR3 loop: CASNIGGVNTEAFF. In nucleotides, the CDR3 is TGTGCCAGCAACATTGGAGGGGTGAACACTGAAGCTTTCTTT.

The gene calls are TRBV7-2 and TRBJ2-5, with 8 bases lining up with TRBD1. This CDR3 has 14 residues. With 3 bases clipped from V and 4 bases from J, the junction kept 4 bases outside the gene matches. Germline CDR1 is SGHTA and CDR2 is FQGNSA. CDR3 nucleotides: TGTGCCAGCAGCTTGGGCAGGGGGCGAGAGACCCAGTACTTC. Translating it yields CASSLGRGRETQYF.

The V and J genes are TRBV2 and TRBJ1-2; D is possibly TRBD1 (5 bases). The CDR3 consists of 16 residues. Between the trimmed V and J ends, which lost 4 bases and 1 base, there was a span of 16 bases. Germline CDR1 SNHLY, CDR2 FYNNEI. CDR3 sequence reads: CASSGFGGTFNYGYTF. CDR3 coding DNA: TGTGCCAGCAGTGGTTTTGGAGGGACCTTTAACTATGGCTACACCTTC. The full variable domain, its missing parts supplied by reference TRBV2 and TRBJ1-2, is EPEVTQTPSHQVTQMGQEVILRCVPISNHLYFYWYRQILGQKVEFLVSFYNNEISEKSEIFDDQFSVERPDGSNFTLKIRSTKLEDSAMYFCASSGFGGTFNYGYTFGSGTRLTVV.

The CDR3 coding sequence is TGTGCCAGCAGTCCTACCGCGAGGACCGGGGAGCTGTTTTTT. The encoded protein is CASSPTARTGELFF. The chain couples TRBV6-4 to TRBJ2-2, with D uncertain. V lost 5 bases, J lost 5 bases, and 12 bases lay in between. The CDR3 spans 14 residues. Germline CDR1 is MRHNA and CDR2 is SNTAGT.

This chain joins TRBV18 and TRBJ2-7; the D is unclear. Looked up from germline, CDR1 is KGHSH and CDR2 is LQKENI. Trimming cost V 6 bases and J 3 bases, with 9 bases left between them. This CDR3 has 12 amino acids. The CDR3 region has the DNA TGTGCCAGCTCTCTCTCAGGCTACGAGCAGTACTTC. Amino acids: CASSLSGYEQYF. Based on the CDR3 plus reference TRBV18 and TRBJ2-7, the full variable domain is NAGVMQNPRHLVRRRGQEARLRCSPMKGHSHVYWYRQLPEEGLKFMVYLQKENIIDESGMPKERFSAEFPKEGPSILRIQQVVRGDSAAYFCASSLSGYEQYFGPGTRLTVT.

This rearrangement joins TRBV7-2 to TRBJ2-2; D remains ambiguous. The CDR3 covers 15 residues. Germline CDR1 SGHTA, CDR2 FQGNSA. V dropped 5 bases and J dropped 3 bases, with 13 bases sitting between them. The CDR3 protein is CASSLTALDTGELFF. CDR3 sequence (DNA): TGTGCCAGCAGCCTAACAGCCCTGGACACCGGGGAGCTGTTTTTT.

The rearrangement joins TRBV5-5 to TRBJ2-2; a possible D gene is TRBD1 (7 bases). The V and J ends lost 1 base and 4 bases respectively, with 11 bases between them. Germline V gene lookup returns CDR1 SGHKS and CDR2 YYEKEE (reference sequence). This CDR3 is 15 amino acids long. This CDR3 reads CASSLMQGGTGELFF. DNA of the CDR3: TGTGCCAGCAGCTTGATGCAGGGGGGCACCGGGGAGCTGTTTTTT.

This chain joins TRBV28 and TRBJ1-6; TRBD1 matches 10 bases. V trimming: 4 bases; J trimming: 5 bases; junction bases outside the gene matches: 5. The CDR3 is made up of 16 amino acids. Germline CDR1 and CDR2: MDHEN and SYDVKM. As DNA, the CDR3 is TGTGCCAGCAGTTCGACCGGGACAGGGGATAATTCACCCCTCCACTTT. Translation: CASSSTGTGDNSPLHF.